This note documents a single T cell receptor (beta chain) sequence. Its antigen is unknown. The sample is drawn from a study of T cell responses to AZD1222 COVID-19 vaccine. Study-wide findings and caveats: Donors skewed white British and female; clonal diversity was possibly underestimated. Repertoires were obtained only post-peak T cell response. At baseline, seropositivity was found in only a handful of AZD1222 recipients. There were vaccine-associated CD4 TCRs across spike, dominant at 160-218 and 743-854.

This CDR3 has 14 amino acids. V trimming: 5 bases; J trimming: 1 base; junction bases outside the gene matches: 4. CDR1 is WNHNN, CDR2 SYGVQD, per germline (reference sequence). TCRdb's table, derived via immunoSEQ multiplex PCR, lists solely in-frame clones and lacks some. The table has 100,000 to 150,000 clones, approximately 88% seen once. This receptor was obtained from an adult in good health. Material: peripheral blood, obtained on day 0 of AZD1222 vaccination. The chain recombines TRBV10-1 with TRBJ2-7; 8 nucleotides line up with TRBD1. CDR3 nucleotides: TGCGCCAGCAGTCCAGGGGGCTTATCCTACGAGCAGTACTTC. It translates to CASSPGGLSYEQYF.